Listed below are T cell receptor beta chains from one sample, sequenced in a study of T cells after yellow fever vaccination. TCRdb redid the calling of the 5' RACE reads with MiXCR, one entry per CDR3 protein. Among 150,000 to 200,000 distinct CDR3 sequences listed, approximately 9.9% were seen once. The material sequenced was CD8+ T cells sorted from PBMCs, taken 15 days after the yellow fever booster vaccination. The receptor set was obtained from a man younger than 35 who received the YFV17D yellow fever vaccine. Each CDR3 is given with its conserved first and last residue. Fields, in order: D gene, CDR3 length, J gene, clone size, V gene, CDR3 DNA, CDR3 protein. A D gene is named only where the DNA matches it firmly. Size is stated for part of the rows, as once, few or many counts, or as a class when the clone is expanded.

>TRBD1|17|TRBJ1-4|NA|TRBV4-1
TGCGCCAGCAGCCAAGCAGGGGGTCTTGCAACTAATGAAAAACTGTTTTTT
CASSQAGGLATNEKLFF
>NA|15|TRBJ2-5|few|TRBV15
TGTGCCACCAGCCGCGGAACAGGGATCCAAGAGACCCAGTACTTC
CATSRGTGIQETQYF
>TRBD1|14|TRBJ2-2|few|TRBV6-5
TGTGCCAGCAGGGGGACAGGGTCCACCGGGGAGCTGTTTTTT
CASRGTGSTGELFF
>NA|15|TRBJ2-2|few|TRBV6-5
TGTGCCAGCAGTTACGCCCAGCTGAACACCGGGGAGCTGTTTTTT
CASSYAQLNTGELFF
>NA|15|TRBJ1-2|NA|TRBV9
TGTGCCAGCAGCGTAGACGCGGGGGCGAGTGGGTTTTACACCTTC
CASSVDAGASGFYTF
>NA|13|TRBJ2-5|NA|TRBV4-1
TGCGCCAGCAGCCAAGGACAGCAAGAGACCCAGTACTTC
CASSQGQQETQYF
>NA|15|TRBJ1-6|few|TRBV7-9
TGTGCCAGCAGCGCGTTGACTGGCTATAATTCACCCCTCCACTTT
CASSALTGYNSPLHF
>TRBD1|16|TRBJ2-2|NA|TRBV29-1
TGCAGCGTTGCGACAGGGAGAACAGCGAACACCGGGGAGCTGTTTTTT
CSVATGRTANTGELFF
>NA|12|TRBJ2-5|once|TRBV3-1
TGTGCCAGCAGCCAGACTCGAGAGACCCAGTACTTC
CASSQTRETQYF
>NA|14|TRBJ1-5|many|TRBV10-3
TGTGCCATCAGTGAAAGGGATAGCAATCAGCCCCAGCATTTT
CAISERDSNQPQHF
>TRBD2|15|TRBJ2-5|NA|TRBV6-1
TGTGCCAGCAGTGAATTTAGCGGGGTAGGGTGGGCCCAGTACTTC
CASSEFSGVGWAQYF
>TRBD1|15|TRBJ1-2|NA|TRBV29-1
TGCAGCGTTGATGACGGGACAGGGGTCGGGTATGGCTACACCTTC
CSVDDGTGVGYGYTF
>NA|17|TRBJ2-2|NA|TRBV19
TGTGCCAGTAGTTATGGTTGGGGGCAGTCGAACACCGGGGAGCTGTTTTTT
CASSYGWGQSNTGELFF
>NA|12|TRBJ1-2|NA|TRBV7-2
TGTGCCAGCACCCCGGCGGGGGGAGGCTACACCTTC
CASTPAGGGYTF
>NA|16|TRBJ2-6|few|TRBV4-2
TGTGCCAGCAGCCAAGAGGACAGCCCTGGGGCCAACGTCCTGACTTTC
CASSQEDSPGANVLTF
>NA|13|TRBJ2-5|NA|TRBV7-9
TGTGCCAGCAGCAATTCAACGCAAGAGACCCAGTACTTC
CASSNSTQETQYF
>NA|15|TRBJ2-1|many|TRBV4-2
TGTGCCAGCAGCCAAGATCGGGGGACCTACAATGAGCAGTTCTTC
CASSQDRGTYNEQFF
>NA|14|TRBJ2-5|NA|TRBV29-1
TGCAGCGTTGAAACTGTTTTTACCCAAGAGACCCAGTACTTC
CSVETVFTQETQYF
>NA|15|TRBJ2-3|many|TRBV6-2/TRBV6-3
TGTGCCAGCAGTTACAGAGGCCAGGAGGCAGATACGCAGTATTTT
CASSYRGQEADTQYF
>TRBD1|15|TRBJ2-3|NA|TRBV7-8
TGTGCCAGCGGCGAGACAGGGCCTCGCACAGATACGCAGTATTTT
CASGETGPRTDTQYF
>TRBD1|17|TRBJ1-2|few|TRBV29-1
TGCAGCGTTGATTCCCGGACAGGGGGCGCCGTTAACTATGGCTACACCTTC
CSVDSRTGGAVNYGYTF
>TRBD2|17|TRBJ2-2|NA|TRBV7-9
TGTGCCAGCAGCTTTACTAGCGGGGGCCTAAACACCGGGGAGCTGTTTTTT
CASSFTSGGLNTGELFF
>TRBD2|16|TRBJ2-3|few|TRBV13
TGTGCCAGCAGCGACTCAACTAGCGGGGGAACAGATACGCAGTATTTT
CASSDSTSGGTDTQYF
>TRBD1|15|TRBJ1-2|NA|TRBV20-1
TGCAGTGCTCGAGTCACCGGACAGGGGGCGAGTGGCTACACCTTC
CSARVTGQGASGYTF
>TRBD1|15|TRBJ1-2|NA|TRBV12-5
TGTGCTAGTGGTTTGGTAACAGGGGGCGCTTTTGGCTACACCTTC
CASGLVTGGAFGYTF
>TRBD1|15|TRBJ2-2|few|TRBV27
TGTGCCAGCAGTTTATATCAGGGGGAGACCGGGGAGCTGTTTTTT
CASSLYQGETGELFF
>NA|15|TRBJ2-6|NA|TRBV19
TGTGCCAGTAGTTGGAGGGGAGGTGGGGCCAACGTCCTGACTTTC
CASSWRGGGANVLTF
>NA|14|TRBJ1-1|many|TRBV4-3
TGCGCCAGCAGCCAAGGGGAGGGGAACACTGAAGCTTTCTTT
CASSQGEGNTEAFF
>NA|13|TRBJ1-1|NA|TRBV6-2/TRBV6-3
TGTGCCAGCAGTCCCCGTGGAGGGGTCGGGGCTTTCTTT
CASSPRGGVGAFF
>NA|13|TRBJ2-1|few|TRBV27
TGTGCCAGCAGTTCCAGGGGAGGGGCGTTTGAGTTCTTC
CASSSRGGAFEFF
>TRBD2|15|TRBJ2-3|NA|TRBV6-5
TGTGCCAGCAGTTCCCGACTAGCGGGCACAGATACGCAGTATTTT
CASSSRLAGTDTQYF
>TRBD2|15|TRBJ2-1|NA|TRBV6-2/TRBV6-3
TGTGCCAGCAGCTCGACTAGCGGGGGAGGCGATGAGCAGTTCTTC
CASSSTSGGGDEQFF
>NA|15|TRBJ2-2|few|TRBV4-1
TGCGCCAGCAGCCAAGAACAGGGACTCGCCGGGGAGCTGTTTTTT
CASSQEQGLAGELFF
>NA|13|TRBJ2-7|NA|TRBV7-6
TGTGCCAGCAGCTCAGGGGTGTCCTACGAGCAGTACTTC
CASSSGVSYEQYF
>NA|13|TRBJ2-7|NA|TRBV19
TGTGCCAGTAGTACGGGGATGGGCTACGAGCAGTACTTC
CASSTGMGYEQYF
>NA|14|TRBJ1-2|few|TRBV9
TGTGCCAGCAGGCGGGGGGCGATCAACTATGGCTACACCTTC
CASRRGAINYGYTF
>NA|13|TRBJ1-2|NA|TRBV3-1
TGTGCCAGCAGCCCCAGGGCAGACTATGGCTACACCTTC
CASSPRADYGYTF
>TRBD2|14|TRBJ2-1|NA|TRBV29-1
TGCAGCGTGGGACTAGCGGAAGCCTACAATGAGCAGTTCTTC
CSVGLAEAYNEQFF
>NA|10|TRBJ2-3|NA|TRBV6-5
TGTGCCGTCACTGGAGATACGCAGTATTTT
CAVTGDTQYF
>NA|14|TRBJ2-5|few|TRBV6-2/TRBV6-3
TGTGCCAGCAGTTACTCTGGACTCCAAGAGACCCAGTACTTC
CASSYSGLQETQYF
>NA|14|TRBJ2-2|NA|TRBV7-6
TGTGCCAGCAGCTTAGGAGTCGCGGGCGGGGAGCTGTTTTTT
CASSLGVAGGELFF
>NA|13|TRBJ2-1|NA|TRBV4-2
TGTGCCAGCAGCCAGAATAAGTACAATGAGCAGTTCTTC
CASSQNKYNEQFF
>NA|14|TRBJ1-2|few|TRBV4-3
TGCGCCAGCAGCCAAGATGGGACTAGCTATGGCTACACCTTC
CASSQDGTSYGYTF
>NA|14|TRBJ2-7|few|TRBV27
TGTGCCAGCAGTCCGGGACTTCTTTCCTACGAGCAGTACTTC
CASSPGLLSYEQYF
>NA|14|TRBJ2-2|NA|TRBV12-3/TRBV12-4
TGTGCCAGCAGTTTAAGGGTGAACACCGGGGAGCTGTTTTTT
CASSLRVNTGELFF
>TRBD1|17|TRBJ1-2|NA|TRBV30
TGTGCCTCCGAATCCGGGACAGGGATACGCATTAGCTATGGCTACACCTTC
CASESGTGIRISYGYTF
>TRBD1|15|TRBJ1-4|many|TRBV7-7
TGTGCCAGCAGCGTAACAGGGGCAACTAATGAAAAACTGTTTTTT
CASSVTGATNEKLFF
>NA|15|TRBJ1-5|many|TRBV6-5
TGTGCCAGCAGTTACTCGAGAAGGGGTGGACAGCCCCAGCATTTT
CASSYSRRGGQPQHF
>NA|14|TRBJ2-5|NA|TRBV7-2
TGTGCCACCAGCTTAACCGGACTATCAGAGACCCAGTACTTC
CATSLTGLSETQYF
>NA|16|TRBJ2-1|few|TRBV24-1
TGTGCCACCAGTGATTTCGCGGAAGGCTCCTACAATGAGCAGTTCTTC
CATSDFAEGSYNEQFF
>NA|15|TRBJ2-1|few|TRBV7-2
TGTGCCAGCAGCTCACGACAAAGCTCCTACAATGAGCAGTTCTTC
CASSSRQSSYNEQFF
>NA|14|TRBJ2-3|NA|TRBV20-1
TGCAGTGCTAGTCTTCCTAGGGGGGCAGATACGCAGTATTTT
CSASLPRGADTQYF
>NA|14|TRBJ2-3|few|TRBV7-9
TGTGCCAGCAGCCCCTCCCAGAGCACAGATACGCAGTATTTT
CASSPSQSTDTQYF
>NA|23|TRBJ1-5|few|TRBV7-3
TGTGCCAGCAGCTTAGCGGGGGAACATAGCCAGGGCAGCCGCTTGAATGGCAATCAGCCCCAGCATTTT
CASSLAGEHSQGSRLNGNQPQHF
>TRBD1|20|TRBJ2-7|NA|TRBV5-6
TGTGCCAGCAGGCTGTTTAGCGAGAATATTGGGACAGGGCGATCCTACGAGCAGTACTTC
CASRLFSENIGTGRSYEQYF
>NA|17|TRBJ1-2|NA|TRBV2
TGTGCCAGCAGTGAAGCGCGTTTAGGTCGGACGAATCATGGCTACACCTTC
CASSEARLGRTNHGYTF
>NA|19|TRBJ2-6|few|TRBV7-8
TGTGCCAGCAGCTCCCCCGGGCAGGTTATTATCTCTGGGGCCAACGTCCTGACTTTC
CASSSPGQVIISGANVLTF
>NA|15|TRBJ1-2|NA|TRBV4-1
TGCGCCAGCAGAATGTTCGGGGCAATCGGCTATGGCTACACCTTC
CASRMFGAIGYGYTF
>TRBD2|16|TRBJ2-2|few|TRBV5-4
TGTGCCAGCAGCGCCGGACTAGCTAGTAACACCGGGGAGCTGTTTTTT
CASSAGLASNTGELFF
>NA|17|TRBJ2-1|few|TRBV6-5
TGTGCCAGCAGTAGCCCGGGACCCAGTCCCCTCTACAATGAGCAGTTCTTC
CASSSPGPSPLYNEQFF